This T cell receptor (beta chain) was retrieved from a study of blood T cell repertoires in COVID-19 (dated by TCRdb to 2018 to 2021). Looking at the study overall: Samples covering the acute and convalescent phases of COVID-19 were provided by collaborators in the United States, Italy and Spain. The material from the prospective study consisted of cDNA or gDNA derived from T cells, B-cell-depleted T cells, or PBMCs. Subjects who had been exposed to COVID-19, were actively infected with it, or had recovered from it provided the deeply sampled blood TCRbeta repertoires that made up the dataset. A freely available public database, intended as a resource for researchers studying the immune response to SARS-CoV-2, is where the repertoires were released. Samples were obtained from the ongoing ImmuneRACE study (first 160 participants) and from roughly 1,300 subjects provided by 6 global collaborators. Nearly every sample came with metadata listing a de-identified subject ID, COVID-19 status, age in years and sex. Where available, HLA class I and class II types were taken from metadata supplied by the sample provider and were not determined by assay-based typing. Study-level results and caveats: How much clinical and demographic metadata was included differed by source and by participant, and the metadata was provided uncurated.

From V the trimming removes 4 bases and from J it removes 5 bases, while the gene matches leave 6 bases of the junction unaccounted for. CDR1 and CDR2 (SGHRS, YFSETQ) derive from the germline V gene. The CDR3 sequence holds 15 residues, the cysteine and phenylalanine included. Just CDR3 DNA is preserved here, 45 bases in frame from base 1. This clone is medium-sized (0.01 to 0.1%) in its sample. Its antigen is unknown. Base qualities are not at hand, and no much larger clone is one base apart. TCRbeta CDR3 regions were amplified from genomic DNA by means of the immunoSEQ Assay, a bias-controlled multiplex PCR. The source study handled its data this way. Nucleated cell counts per sample were estimated from amplification of reference gene primers within the assay. To quantify the absolute abundance of each unique TCRbeta CDR3 rearrangement, sequence reads were collapsed and filtered. For each sample, productive Simpson clonality was calculated by taking the square root of Simpson's diversity index across productive rearrangements. TCRdb took over this immuneACCESS table, retaining in-frame rearrangements with V and J assigned. Such tables are incomplete; in checked studies, under half of the missing clones stem from an unresolved V gene, and the remainder is unexplained. V and J calls and clone size come straight from that table; D and trimming were deduced from the DNA. The sample table contains some 100,000 clones; only one count was recorded for 70% to 80% of them. The ten largest clones add up to about 12% of the sample.

Collaborating institutions collected whole blood in K2EDTA tubes following their own protocols. For TCRbeta analysis, collaborators shipped samples as frozen whole blood, isolated PBMCs, or DNA extracted from either of those sample types. The V and J segments used are TRBV5-1 and TRBJ2-2, and TRBD1 aligns with 9 junction nucleotides. The sequence was obtained from a woman aged 70-85 years with acute or convalescent COVID-19. The sample comprised peripheral blood. The DNA reads as follows: TGCGCCAGCAGCGACCGGGACAGGGATACCGGGGAGCTGTTTTTT. Its translation reads: CASSDRDRDTGELFF.